This T cell receptor (beta chain) comes out of a study of blood T cell repertoires in COVID-19. TCRdb keeps only in-frame clones here, not all; method: immunoSEQ multiplex PCR. The sample holds 70,000 to 90,000 clones, approximately 85% seen once. Germline V CDR1 and CDR2: SGHTA, FQGTGA. This CDR3 contains 15 residues. V lost 6 bases to trimming and J lost 4 bases; unmatched junction nucleotides: 7. The sample consisted of peripheral blood. This TCR derives from a man aged 55 to 70 with acute or convalescent COVID-19. V is TRBV7-3 and J is TRBJ2-3; the match to TRBD1 covers 10 bases. Here the CDR3 DNA reads TGTGCCAGCAGACGAGGGACAGGGGAGGCAGATACGCAGTATTTT. Translated, it gives CASRRGTGEADTQYF.